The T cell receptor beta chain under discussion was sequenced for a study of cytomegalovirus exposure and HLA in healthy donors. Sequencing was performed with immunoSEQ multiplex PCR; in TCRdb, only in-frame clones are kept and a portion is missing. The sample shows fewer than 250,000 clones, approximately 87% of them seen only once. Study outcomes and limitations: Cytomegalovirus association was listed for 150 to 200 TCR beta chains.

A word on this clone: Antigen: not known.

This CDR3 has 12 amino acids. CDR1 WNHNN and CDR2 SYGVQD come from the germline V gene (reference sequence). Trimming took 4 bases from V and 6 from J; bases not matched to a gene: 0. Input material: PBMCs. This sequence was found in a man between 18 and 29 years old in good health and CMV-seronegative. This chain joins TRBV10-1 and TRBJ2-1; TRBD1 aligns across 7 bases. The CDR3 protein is CASSGDSNEQFF. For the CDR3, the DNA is TGCGCCAGCAGTGGGGACAGCAATGAGCAGTTCTTC.